This T cell receptor beta chain appears in the sequencing data of a study of identical twins. This clonotype was recorded a few times. With 3 bases removed from V and 7 bases from J, the gap between germline ends came to 15 bases. There are 14 residues in the CDR3. Donors were all healthy Caucasians. TCRdb fed the 5' RACE reads into MiXCR, producing one record per CDR3 protein. The sample records around 650,000 distinct CDR3 sequences, 7% to 7.5% being singletons. The data also belong to a second study, concerning yellow fever vaccine responses in identical twins.

Sequencing was performed on PBMCs. J is TRBJ1-2 and V is TRBV12-3 or TRBV12-4; D is perhaps TRBD1 (6 bases). The source of this sequence is a woman between 18 and 29 years old in good health. In nucleotides, the CDR3 is TGTGCCAGCAGTTTTGGGGGGCGGTCTATTGGCTACACCTTC. This codes for CASSFGGRSIGYTF.